This TCR beta chain stems from a study of cytomegalovirus exposure and HLA in healthy donors. Study in general: One earlier analysis, a look at 180 million or so T cells, found about 100 million unique TCR beta sequences.

The ends were cut back, 0 bases at V and 2 bases at J, with 8 bases in the middle. The length of the CDR3 is 14 residues. Germline CDR1 LGHNA, CDR2 YSLEER. The PCR employed 60 Vbeta primers together with 13 Jbeta primers. Assay: immunoSEQ multiplex PCR; the TCRdb copy retains only in-frame clones and omits some. The table lists about 160,000 clones, around 79% of them singletons. The origin of this receptor is a female donor in good health and CMV-seronegative. The chain recombines TRBV4-3 with TRBJ2-7, with D unclear. Specimen: PBMCs. CDR3 region: CASSQDRSAYEQYF. The CDR3 bases are TGCGCCAGCAGCCAAGACAGGTCCGCCTACGAGCAGTACTTC.